Listed here are 21 T cell receptor beta chains from one sample, sequenced in a study of T cell repertoires in cytomegalovirus infection. Their cognate antigens are unknown. Using its own MiXCR run on the reads, TCRdb lists one record per CDR3 protein. The sample holds about 400,000 distinct CDR3 sequences, about 35% seen once. The material was cultured PBMCs, obtained from culture after CMV antigen stimulation. All receptors come from a human donor in good health (CMV status not recorded). Some clones in this sample may be carry-over from other donors' samples.

The chain combines TRBV5-1 with TRBJ2-1; 10 positions agree with TRBD1. V lost 4 bases to trimming and J lost 9 bases; unmatched junction nucleotides: 10. The CDR3 has 15 amino acids. CDR1 and CDR2 (germline): SGHRS, YFSETQ. CDR3 DNA sequence: TGCGCCAGCAGCCGCCGGGACAGGGGATCCGGTGAGCAGTTCTTC. It encodes CASSRRDRGSGEQFF.

In the case of this clonotype: The junction does not match germline at one end; this may be a read error. The chain has TRBV7-4 and TRBJ1-5; 9 nucleotides agree with TRBD1. This CDR3 comprises 14 residues. The germline V gene has CDR1 SGHVT and CDR2 SQSDAQ. The CDR3 DNA follows: TGTGCCAGCAGCCCGGGACAGGGCAATGAGCCCCAGCATTTT. Residues: CASSPGQGNEPQHF.

This clonotype was picked up a small number of times. This chain links TRBV19 with TRBJ1-5, with a weak D call TRBD1 (5 bases). The CDR3 totals 16 residues. CDR1 is LNHDA, CDR2 SQIVND, per germline (reference sequence). V was trimmed by 6 bases and J by 4 bases, leaving 19 bases between them. The DNA for the CDR3 is TGTGCCAGTAGGGACACTTTAAGGCGAATAAATCAGCCCCAGCATTTT. It encodes CASRDTLRRINQPQHF.

The chain carries TRBV27 and TRBJ2-7; maybe TRBD2 (6 bases). V was clipped by 3 bases and J by 5 bases, with 17 bases between them. The germline CDR1 and CDR2 sequences are MNHEY and SMNVEV (reference sequence). The CDR3 has 15 amino acids. CDR3 nucleotide sequence: TGTGCCAGCAGTTTGCAAAAACTAGCCCTTGACGAGCAGTACTTC. Translating gives CASSLQKLALDEQYF.

This clonotype was recorded many times. The V and J genes are TRBV7-2 and TRBJ2-1; D might be TRBD2 (7 bases). Germline lookup yields CDR1 SGHTA and CDR2 FQGNSA. The ends were cut back, 5 bases at V and 4 bases at J, with 30 bases in the middle. The CDR3 runs to 20 residues. As DNA, the CDR3 is TGTGCCAGCAGCCCCAGAGGGGGAGGGCCTATCTCCATTCATTACAATGAGCAGTTCTTC. This codes for CASSPRGGGPISIHYNEQFF.

J is TRBJ2-5 and V is TRBV7-2, with a tentative D call TRBD2 (6 bases). Germline V gene lookup returns CDR1 SGHTA and CDR2 FQGNSA. There are 15 residues in the CDR3. Trimming cost V 7 bases and J 4 bases, with 19 bases left between them. The CDR3: CASNKEAGLPETQYF. The CDR3 DNA reads as TGTGCCAGCAACAAAGAGGCGGGACTCCCAGAGACCCAGTACTTC.

This clonotype was seen at least ten times. V usage is TRBV4-3 and J usage is TRBJ1-4; TRBD1 matches 7 bases. The CDR3 length is 14 residues. The junction had 3 bases not matched to a gene; V was cut back by 1 base and J by 7 bases. Looked up from germline, CDR1 is LGHNA and CDR2 is YSLEER. The CDR3 reads CASSQGQGGEKLFF. The CDR3 nucleotides are TGCGCCAGCAGCCAAGGACAGGGAGGTGAAAAACTGTTTTTT.

This clonotype has ten or more counts. This chain links TRBV12-3 or TRBV12-4 with TRBJ2-2; D uncertain. V lost 1 base and J 4 bases, leaving 19 bases between the germline ends. The CDR3 covers 18 residues. The CDR3 protein is CASSLDSWVATTTGELFF. The CDR3 bases are TGTGCCAGCAGTTTAGATTCTTGGGTGGCTACTACCACCGGGGAGCTGTTTTTT.

This chain connects TRBV20-1 to TRBJ2-3; TRBD1 is a possible D gene (5 bases). V lost 6 bases to trimming and J lost 2 bases, with 12 bases between them. Looked up from germline, CDR1 is DFQATT and CDR2 is SNEGSKA (reference sequence). The CDR3 consists of 13 residues. CDR3 in DNA: TGCAGTGCGGAAGGGGAAAACACAGATACGCAGTATTTT. Translated: CSAEGENTDTQYF.

In its sample, this clonotype was seen once. This chain uses TRBV20-1 with TRBJ2-1; possibly TRBD1 for D (7 bases). The CDR3 extends over 15 amino acids. Germline loops: CDR1 DFQATT, CDR2 SNEGSKA (reference sequence). Trimming pared 6 bases from V and 5 bases from J, leaving 20 bases between. The CDR3 DNA is TGCAGTGCACCCAGGGGGGAGGCCGTGGACAATGAGCAGTTCTTC. Translated, it gives CSAPRGEAVDNEQFF.

There are a few counts of this clonotype. The chain combines TRBV4-1 with TRBJ2-7; 9 positions agree with TRBD1. Trimming took 3 bases from V and 5 from J; bases not matched to a gene: 11. There are 16 residues in the CDR3. The germline V gene has CDR1 MGHRA and CDR2 YSYEKL. CDR3 in DNA: TGCGCCAGCAGCCACCAACCGGGACAGGGATTGGACGAGCAGTACTTC. Its translation is CASSHQPGQGLDEQYF.

This clonotype is a singleton in its sample. This chain joins TRBV6-2 or TRBV6-3 and TRBJ2-2; TRBD1 or TRBD2 may be the D gene (5 bases each). Germline V gene lookup returns CDR1 MNHEY and CDR2 SVGEGT. Trimming removed 4 bases at V and 3 bases at J, with 9 bases between. The CDR3 has 14 amino acids. This CDR3 reads CASSSGTYTGELFF. For the CDR3, the DNA is TGTGCCAGCAGTTCCGGGACCTACACCGGGGAGCTGTTTTTT.

The sample holds one count of this clonotype. This chain connects TRBV30 to TRBJ2-6; no clear D gene. Germline values: CDR1 GTSNPN, CDR2 SVGIG (reference sequence). This CDR3 region has 13 residues. The V end lost 3 bases, the J end lost 0 bases, and 3 bases lay between the germline ends. This CDR3 is CAWRPSGANVLTF. In DNA, the CDR3 is TGTGCCTGGAGGCCCTCTGGGGCCAACGTCCTGACTTTC.

This clonotype was counted only a few times. The V gene is TRBV5-1, the J gene TRBJ2-7, with D hard to call. V gave up 0 bases and J gave up 2 bases, with 21 bases separating them. Germline V gene sequence: CDR1 SGHRS, CDR2 YFSETQ. The CDR3 runs 18 residues. The CDR3 DNA reads as TGCGCCAGCAGCTTGGACCGGCACTCTACGGAGTGGACCTACGAGCAGTACTTC. It yields the protein CASSLDRHSTEWTYEQYF.

The chain uses TRBV6-1 and TRBJ1-4, with 7 bases that match TRBD1. This CDR3 is built from 14 residues. With 3 bases clipped from V and 5 bases from J, the junction kept 3 bases outside the gene matches. Germline V CDR1 and CDR2: MNHNS, SASEGT. CDR3 residues: CASSDEQGNEKLFF. DNA of the CDR3: TGTGCCAGCAGTGATGAACAGGGGAATGAAAAACTGTTTTTT.

The table lists this clonotype with many counts. This rearrangement joins TRBV19 to TRBJ1-5; 7 positions agree with TRBD1. CDR3 length: 18 residues. The J segment lost 0 bases and the V segment lost 3 bases, leaving 11 bases of the junction unmatched. In germline, CDR1 is LNHDA, CDR2 SQIVND (reference sequence). This chain's CDR3 is CASSIGRGGFYSNQPQHF. CDR3 in DNA: TGTGCCAGTAGTATCGGCAGGGGGGGGTTTTATAGCAATCAGCCCCAGCATTTT.

This clonotype was recorded a few times. The chain carries TRBV29-1 and TRBJ2-7; D unclear. Germline V gives CDR1 SQVTM, CDR2 ANQGSEA. Trimming took off 4 bases at V and 0 bases at J, with 7 bases between the two ends. The CDR3 extends over 12 amino acids. The CDR3 here is CSVGTSSYEQYF. DNA for the CDR3: TGCAGCGTTGGAACCAGCTCCTACGAGCAGTACTTC.

This chain connects TRBV6-2 or TRBV6-3 to TRBJ1-2; tentative D call: TRBD1 (5 bases). The CDR3 runs to 15 residues. Deletions cut 6 bases from V and 3 bases from J, with 17 bases between. Germline V gives CDR1 MNHEY, CDR2 SVGEGT. CDR3 in amino acids: CASSSHHDSYYGYTF. The CDR3 nucleotides read TGTGCCAGCAGCTCCCACCATGACAGCTACTATGGCTACACCTTC.

Worth noting for this clonotype: A read error may produce the germline difference seen at one junction end. This chain joins TRBV7-9 and TRBJ1-1; D ambiguous. The length of the CDR3 is 14 residues. Germline assignment: CDR1 SEHNR and CDR2 FQNEAQ (reference sequence). The DNA of the CDR3 is TGTGCCAGCAGCTTACCAAGGAGGAACACTGAAGCTTTATTT. Translation: CASSLPRRNTEALF.

This rearrangement joins TRBV7-4 to TRBJ2-1, with 10 positions matching TRBD1. Germline trimming cut 2 bases from V and 12 bases from J; bases unmatched to any gene: 10. Per germline, CDR1 SGHVT and CDR2 SQSDAQ. The CDR3 is 15 amino acids. The CDR3 DNA sequence: TGTGCCAGCAGCTTATCCGGGACAGGGGTGCATGGGCAGTTCTTC. It is translated as CASSLSGTGVHGQFF.

V usage is TRBV19 and J usage is TRBJ2-5; D is possibly TRBD1 or TRBD2 (5 bases each). The CDR3 runs 14 residues. In germline, CDR1 is LNHDA, CDR2 SQIVND (reference sequence). V was trimmed by 3 bases and J by 5 bases, leaving 13 bases between them. CDR3 region: CASSIGTARETQYF. DNA for the CDR3: TGTGCCAGTAGTATCGGGACCGCCAGGGAGACCCAGTACTTC.